This TCR beta chain is from a study of liver allograft versus peripheral blood T cells. As for the study in general: The authors compared T cell receptor repertoires in transplanted livers with those in the peripheral blood of recipients.

The CDR3 is made up of 12 amino acids. CDR1 and CDR2 (germline): MNHEY, SVGAGI. The V and J ends lost 10 bases and 8 bases respectively, with 17 bases between them. One entry per CDR3 protein results from TCRdb running MiXCR on the reads. This repertoire shows about 3,500 distinct CDR3 sequences, 13% to 15% found once; its top ten account for roughly 3%. This clonotype is termed medium-sized. The source is a human patient who had a liver transplant. Among the T cells, some may be from the graft donor. The chain joins TRBV6-5 to TRBJ1-2; a weak D match, TRBD1 (5 bases). As DNA, the CDR3 is TGTGCCACCGGCGGGGGAGGGTACGGCTACACCTTC. Residues: CATGGGGYGYTF.